Below, 8 T cell receptor beta chains from the same sample are listed, as sequenced in a study of blood T cell repertoires in COVID-19. Clones were read by immunoSEQ multiplex PCR, and TCRdb kept only the in-frame ones, dropping some. This table holds over 85,000 clones, about nine tenths found once. Specimen: peripheral blood. Every receptor here comes from a human donor in a cohort sampled during active COVID-19.

V usage is TRBV4-1 and J usage is TRBJ2-5, with 10 bases identical to TRBD2. The V gene end was trimmed by 5 bases and the J gene end by 2 bases; junction bases not matched to a gene: 17. Germline V gene data show CDR1 as MGHRA and CDR2 as YSYEKL. CDR3 length equals 19 residues. The CDR3 DNA sequence: TGCGCCAGCAGCAGCCAGGAGCTAGCGGGAGCGGGTTCTCAAGAGACCCAGTACTTC. Translating it yields CASSSQELAGAGSQETQYF.

The rearrangement links TRBV19 to TRBJ1-5, with a possible D match to TRBD1 (5 bases). Germline lookup yields CDR1 LNHDA and CDR2 SQIVND (reference sequence). V was clipped by 4 bases and J by 5 bases, with 9 bases between them. This CDR3 is 13 amino acids long. In nucleotides, the CDR3 is TGTGCCAGTAGTACGCAGGGCGATCAGCCCCAGCATTTT. Translating it yields CASSTQGDQPQHF.

The rearrangement joins TRBV30 to TRBJ2-7; 12 bases fit TRBD2. Germline V lookup: CDR1 GTSNPN, CDR2 SVGIG (reference sequence). CDR3 size: 16 residues. V was pared by 1 base and J by 7 bases, with 11 bases of the junction left unmatched. The DNA of the CDR3 is TGTGCCTGGAGTGCCGCGACTAGCGGGAGCGAAGAAGAGCAGTACTTC. This gives the protein CAWSAATSGSEEEQYF. The complete variable domain, with remaining parts taken from reference TRBV30 and TRBJ2-7, reads SQTIHQWPATLVQPVGSPLSLECTVEGTSNPNLYWYRQAAGRGLQLLFYSVGIGQISSEVPQNLSASRPQDRQFILSSKKLLLSDSGFYLCAWSAATSGSEEEQYFGPGTRLTVT.

This sequence joins TRBV9 and TRBJ2-1; tentatively, D is TRBD2 (5 bases). Germline CDR1 SGDLS, CDR2 YYNGEE. This CDR3 spans 16 amino acids. V lost 4 bases, J lost 0 bases, and 14 bases lay in between. The CDR3 is CASSSPGVGSYNEQFF. In DNA form, the CDR3 reads TGTGCCAGCAGCTCCCCCGGGGTAGGCTCCTACAATGAGCAGTTCTTC.

The V and J genes are TRBV27 and TRBJ1-1; D gene unclear. CDR1 MNHEY and CDR2 SMNVEV come from the germline V gene (reference sequence). Trimming cost V 6 bases and J 5 bases, with 13 bases left between them. CDR3 size: 13 residues. CDR3 in amino acids: CASSFDLRTEAFF. The CDR3 DNA follows: TGTGCCAGCAGCTTCGATCTCAGGACTGAAGCTTTCTTT.

The CDR3 loop reads CASSPNEDYGYTF. As DNA, the CDR3 is TGCGCCAGCAGCCCCAACGAGGACTATGGCTACACCTTC. The chain recombines TRBV10-1 with TRBJ1-2; no clear D gene. The CDR3 runs to 13 residues. The V end was cut by 6 bases, the J end by 3 bases, with 11 bases between. Looked up from germline, CDR1 is WNHNN and CDR2 is SYGVQD (reference sequence).

The chain joins TRBV28 to TRBJ1-5; tentatively, D is TRBD1 (6 bases). The CDR3 extends over 16 amino acids. Looked up from germline, CDR1 is MDHEN and CDR2 is SYDVKM. The V gene lost 1 base and the J gene lost 3 bases, with 13 bases spanning the gap. The CDR3 nucleotides read TGTGCCAGCAGTTTATCCCTCGACAGGCTCAATCAGCCCCAGCATTTT. It is translated as CASSLSLDRLNQPQHF.

The gene calls are TRBV10-2 and TRBJ1-3; perhaps TRBD1 as D (6 bases). The CDR3 extends over 15 amino acids. Germline V lookup: CDR1 WSHSY, CDR2 SAAADI. The V end lost 5 bases, the J end lost 2 bases, and 13 bases lay between the germline ends. Here the CDR3 reads CASSLQGSPGNTIYF. In nucleotides, the CDR3 is TGCGCCAGCAGTTTACAGGGATCGCCTGGAAACACCATATATTTT.